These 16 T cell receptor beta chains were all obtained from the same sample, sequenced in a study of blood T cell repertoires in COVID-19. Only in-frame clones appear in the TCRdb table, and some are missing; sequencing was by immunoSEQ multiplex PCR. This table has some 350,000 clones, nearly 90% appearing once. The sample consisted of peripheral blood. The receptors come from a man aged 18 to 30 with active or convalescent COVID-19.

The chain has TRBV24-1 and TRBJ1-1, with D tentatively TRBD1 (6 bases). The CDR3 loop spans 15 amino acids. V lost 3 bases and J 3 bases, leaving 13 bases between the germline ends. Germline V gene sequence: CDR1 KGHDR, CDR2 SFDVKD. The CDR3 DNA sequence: TGTGCCACCAGTGATATACAGGGACCGGACACTGAAGCTTTCTTT. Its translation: CATSDIQGPDTEAFF.

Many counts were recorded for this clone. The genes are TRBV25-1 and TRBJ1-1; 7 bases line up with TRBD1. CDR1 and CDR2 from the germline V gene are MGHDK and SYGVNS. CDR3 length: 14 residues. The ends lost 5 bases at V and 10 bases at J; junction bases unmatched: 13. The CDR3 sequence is CASSPIETGTAAFF. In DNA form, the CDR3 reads TGTGCCAGCAGTCCTATCGAGACCGGGACAGCAGCTTTCTTT.

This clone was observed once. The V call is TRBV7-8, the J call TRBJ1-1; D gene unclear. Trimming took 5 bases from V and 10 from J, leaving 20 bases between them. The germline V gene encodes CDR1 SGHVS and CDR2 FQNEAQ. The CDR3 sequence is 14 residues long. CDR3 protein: CASSPGAETTTAFF. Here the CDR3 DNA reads TGTGCCAGCAGCCCTGGTGCGGAAACAACCACAGCTTTCTTT. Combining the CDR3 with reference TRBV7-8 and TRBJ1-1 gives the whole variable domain GAGVSQSPRYKVAKRGQDVALRCDPISGHVSLFWYQQALGQGPEFLTYFQNEAQLDKSGLPSDRFFAERPEGSVSTLKIQRTQQEDSAVYLCASSPGAETTTAFFGQGTRLTVV.

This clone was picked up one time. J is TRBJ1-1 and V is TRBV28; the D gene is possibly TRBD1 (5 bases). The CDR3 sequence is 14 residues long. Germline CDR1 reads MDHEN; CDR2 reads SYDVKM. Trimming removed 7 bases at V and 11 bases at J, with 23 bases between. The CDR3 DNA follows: TGTGCCAGCACCATGGGGGGGATTGAAGTAGTGGCTTTCTTT. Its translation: CASTMGGIEVVAFF.

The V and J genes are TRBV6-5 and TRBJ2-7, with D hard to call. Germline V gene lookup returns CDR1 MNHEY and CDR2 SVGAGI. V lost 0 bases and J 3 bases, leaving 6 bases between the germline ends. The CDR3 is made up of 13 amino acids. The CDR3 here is CASSYSAIYEQYF. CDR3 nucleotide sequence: TGTGCCAGCAGTTACTCGGCCATCTACGAGCAGTACTTC.

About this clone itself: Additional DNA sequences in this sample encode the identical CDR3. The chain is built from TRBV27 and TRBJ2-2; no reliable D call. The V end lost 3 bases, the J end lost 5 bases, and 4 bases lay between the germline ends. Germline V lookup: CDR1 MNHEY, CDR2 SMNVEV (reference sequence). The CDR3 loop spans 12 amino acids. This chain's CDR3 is CASSLRTGELFF. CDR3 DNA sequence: TGTGCCAGCAGTTTGCGAACCGGGGAGCTGTTTTTT.

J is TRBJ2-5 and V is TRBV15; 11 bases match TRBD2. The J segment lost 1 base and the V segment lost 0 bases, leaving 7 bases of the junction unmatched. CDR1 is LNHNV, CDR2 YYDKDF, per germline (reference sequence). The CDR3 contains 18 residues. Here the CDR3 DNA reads TGTGCCACCAGCAGAGATTCTAGGACTAGCGGGTTCCAAGAGACCCAGTACTTC. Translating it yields CATSRDSRTSGFQETQYF.

CDR3 DNA: TGTGCCATCAGTATTTCAGGGGGCCACGAGCAGTACTTC. The encoded protein is CAISISGGHEQYF. The V and J genes are TRBV10-3 and TRBJ2-7; 8 bases match TRBD1. Trimming at V came to 5 bases and at J to 5 bases, leaving 5 bases not matched to a gene. The CDR3 extends over 13 amino acids. Germline CDR1 reads ENHRY; CDR2 reads SYGVKD.

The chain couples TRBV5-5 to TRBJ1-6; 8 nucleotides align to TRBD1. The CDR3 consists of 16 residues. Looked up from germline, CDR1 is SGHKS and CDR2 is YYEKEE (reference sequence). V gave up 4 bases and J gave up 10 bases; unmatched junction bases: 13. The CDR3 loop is CASSVGQGLAISPLHF. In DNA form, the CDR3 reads TGTGCCAGCAGCGTCGGACAGGGATTGGCAATCTCACCCCTCCACTTT. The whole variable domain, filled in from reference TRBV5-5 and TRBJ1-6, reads DAGVTQSPTHLIKTRGQQVTLRCSPISGHKSVSWYQQVLGQGPQFIFQYYEKEERGRGNFPDRFSARQFPNYSSELNVNALLLGDSALYLCASSVGQGLAISPLHFGNGTRLTVT.

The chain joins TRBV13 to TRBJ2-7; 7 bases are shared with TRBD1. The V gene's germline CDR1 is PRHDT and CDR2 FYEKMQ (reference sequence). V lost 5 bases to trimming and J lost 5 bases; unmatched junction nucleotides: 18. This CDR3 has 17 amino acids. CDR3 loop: CASSPTKTGPVDNEQYF. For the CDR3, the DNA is TGTGCCAGCAGCCCAACAAAGACAGGGCCAGTTGATAACGAGCAGTACTTC.

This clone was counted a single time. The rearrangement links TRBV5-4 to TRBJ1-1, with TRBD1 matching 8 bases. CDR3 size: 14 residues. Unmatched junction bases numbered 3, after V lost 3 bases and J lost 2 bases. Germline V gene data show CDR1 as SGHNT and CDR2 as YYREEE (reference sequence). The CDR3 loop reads CASSSGQGNTEAFF. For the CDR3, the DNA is TGTGCCAGCAGCTCCGGACAGGGCAACACTGAAGCTTTCTTT. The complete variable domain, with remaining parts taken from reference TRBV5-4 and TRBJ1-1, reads ETGVTQSPTHLIKTRGQQVTLRCSSQSGHNTVSWYQQALGQGPQFIFQYYREEENGRGNFPPRFSGLQFPNYSSELNVNALELDDSALYLCASSSGQGNTEAFFGQGTRLTVV.

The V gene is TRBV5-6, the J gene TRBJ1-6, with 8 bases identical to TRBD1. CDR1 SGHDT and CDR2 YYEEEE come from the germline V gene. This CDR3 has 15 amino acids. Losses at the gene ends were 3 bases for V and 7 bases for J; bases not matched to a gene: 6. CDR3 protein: CASSSLDRANSPLHF. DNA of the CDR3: TGTGCCAGCAGCTCCCTGGACAGGGCCAATTCACCCCTCCACTTT.

This CDR3 reads CASREGSYEQYF. The CDR3 DNA follows: TGTGCCAGCAGGGAGGGCTCCTACGAGCAGTACTTC. The rearrangement uses TRBV21-1 and TRBJ2-7; the D call in the table, TRBD2, was not verified against the DNA. TRBV21-1 corresponds to a pseudogene. The CDR3 runs 12 residues.

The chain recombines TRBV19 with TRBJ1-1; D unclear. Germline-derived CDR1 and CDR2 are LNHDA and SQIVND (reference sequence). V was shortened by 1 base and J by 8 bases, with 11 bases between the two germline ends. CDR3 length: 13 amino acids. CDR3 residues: CASSIVPAGEAFF. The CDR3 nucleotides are TGTGCCAGTAGTATAGTCCCAGCCGGGGAAGCTTTCTTT.

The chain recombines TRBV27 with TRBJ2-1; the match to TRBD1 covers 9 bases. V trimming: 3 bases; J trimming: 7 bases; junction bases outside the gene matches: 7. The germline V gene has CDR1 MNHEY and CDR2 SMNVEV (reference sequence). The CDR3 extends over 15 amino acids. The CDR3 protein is CASSLTGTGFNEQFF. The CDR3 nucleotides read TGTGCCAGCAGTTTGACCGGGACAGGGTTTAATGAGCAGTTCTTC.

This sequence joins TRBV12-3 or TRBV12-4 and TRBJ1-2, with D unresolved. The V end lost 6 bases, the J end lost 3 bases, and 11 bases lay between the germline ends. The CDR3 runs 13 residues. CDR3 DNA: TGTGCCAGCAGCCGCCCGGGAGACTATGGCTACACCTTC. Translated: CASSRPGDYGYTF.